This TCR beta chain came from a study of blood T cell repertoires in COVID-19 (TCRdb year 2020). With regard to the full study: The collaborator samples originated in the United States, Italy and Spain and spanned the acute and convalescent phases of COVID-19. The repertoires were released in a freely available public database intended as a resource for research on the immune response to SARS-CoV-2. The samples were drawn from the first 160 participants of the ongoing ImmuneRACE study and from roughly 1,300 subjects provided by 6 global collaborators. Subjects who had been exposed to COVID-19, were actively infected with it, or had recovered from it provided the deeply sampled blood TCRbeta repertoires that made up the dataset. The prospective study material was composed of cDNA or gDNA derived from T cells, B-cell-depleted T cells, or PBMCs. HLA class I and class II types, where available, came from metadata supplied by the sample provider rather than from assay-based typing. Sample metadata almost always included a de-identified subject ID, COVID-19 status, age in years and sex.

TCRbeta CDR3 regions were amplified from genomic DNA by means of the immunoSEQ Assay, a bias-controlled multiplex PCR. In the authors' own workflow: Within the assay, amplification of reference gene primers was used to estimate how many nucleated cells each sample contained. To quantify the absolute abundance of each unique TCRbeta CDR3 rearrangement, sequence reads were collapsed and filtered. For each sample, productive Simpson clonality was calculated as the square root of Simpson's diversity index over productive rearrangements. TCRdb provides this immuneACCESS table in a form limited to in-frame rearrangements. Some clones are lacking; in checked studies, under half of them reflect an unresolved V gene, and why the rest are absent is not known. V and J calls and clone size come straight from that table; D and trimming were deduced from the DNA. This sample is represented by about 170,000 clones; around four fifths of them were singletons. Of the sample, 7.5% to 8% is held by the ten largest clones.

For this clone: It has no known antigen specificity. Within one base of it there is no much larger clone, and no base qualities were kept.

A second Seattle source provided samples from volunteer blood donors who had recovered from COVID-19. Each collaborating institution followed its own protocols to collect whole blood in K2EDTA tubes. For TCRbeta analysis, collaborators shipped samples as frozen whole blood, isolated PBMCs, or DNA extracted from either of those sample types. Study-wide conclusions, independent of this receptor: The amount of clinical and demographic metadata varied by source and participant and was provided uncurated.

Sequenced material: peripheral blood. The TCR sequence derives from a man in his forties who had recovered from COVID-19.

DNA sequence: TGTGCCACTCGACAGGGTGAGAGTAATTCACCCCTCCACTTT. This codes for CATRQGESNSPLHF. The sequence joins TRBV15 to TRBJ1-6; 7 junctional bases match TRBD1. From the germline V gene (reference sequence), CDR1 is LNHNV and CDR2 is YYDKDF. Compared with germline, V lacks 9 bases and J lacks 6 bases; bases without a gene match: 8. Spanning cysteine to phenylalanine, the CDR3 consists of 14 amino acids. Here the CDR3 DNA is all that survives: 42 bases in frame from base 1.